This passage covers 31 T cell receptor beta chains from one sample sequenced in a study of OX40 agonist ivuxolimab in advanced cancers. TCRdb keeps only in-frame clones here, not all; method: immunoSEQ multiplex PCR. The sample consists of roughly 100,000 clones, over 75% of them appearing once. The material was CD4+ or CD8+ T cells sorted from blood, obtained in a trial of the OX40 agonist ivuxolimab. The receptors stem from an adult with an advanced solid tumor such as melanoma, head and neck, liver or kidney cancer.

This rearrangement joins TRBV19 to TRBJ2-7; a weak D match, TRBD2 (6 bases). The CDR3 loop spans 14 amino acids. V lost 1 base and J 3 bases, leaving 10 bases between the germline ends. Germline CDR1 is LNHDA and CDR2 is SQIVND (reference sequence). The CDR3 protein is CASSIGSGGYEQYF. In DNA, the CDR3 is TGTGCCAGTAGTATAGGCTCCGGGGGCTACGAGCAGTACTTC. The full variable domain, its missing parts supplied by reference TRBV19 and TRBJ2-7, is DGGITQSPKYLFRKEGQNVTLSCEQNLNHDAMYWYRQDPGQGLRLIYYSQIVNDFQKGDIAEGYSVSREKKESFPLTVTSAQKNPTAFYLCASSIGSGGYEQYFGPGTRLTVT.

The V gene is TRBV4-1, the J gene TRBJ1-4, with 11 bases aligning to TRBD1. In germline, CDR1 is MGHRA, CDR2 YSYEKL. V was pared by 0 bases and J by 3 bases, with 6 bases of the junction left unmatched. This CDR3 contains 18 residues. CDR3 region: CASSQDRGQGAANEKLFF. CDR3 sequence (DNA): TGCGCCAGCAGCCAAGATCGTGGACAGGGGGCGGCTAATGAAAAACTGTTTTTT.

The V and J genes are TRBV10-3 and TRBJ2-1, with D maybe TRBD1 (5 bases). The ends were cut back, 0 bases at V and 5 bases at J, with 11 bases in the middle. This CDR3 is built from 15 residues. CDR1 and CDR2 (germline): ENHRY, SYGVKD. The CDR3 is CAISESGRVNNEQFF. The CDR3 nucleotides are TGTGCCATCAGTGAGTCAGGCAGGGTGAACAATGAGCAGTTCTTC.

This clone showed up just a few times. This rearrangement joins TRBV5-6 to TRBJ2-1, with D perhaps TRBD1 (6 bases). The CDR3 runs to 15 residues. Per the germline V gene, CDR1 is SGHDT and CDR2 is YYEEEE. V was trimmed by 5 bases and J by 2 bases, leaving 14 bases between them. The CDR3 bases are TGTGCCAGCAGTTTTACAGGGACCCCCTACAATGAGCAGTTCTTC. The encoded protein is CASSFTGTPYNEQFF.

This chain joins TRBV7-8 and TRBJ2-1, with 10 bases that match TRBD1. Looked up from germline, CDR1 is SGHVS and CDR2 is FQNEAQ. The CDR3 covers 15 residues. The V segment lost 5 bases and the J segment 9 bases; nucleotides outside the gene matches: 10. CDR3 protein: CASSQRTGQGIEQFF. The CDR3 coding sequence is TGTGCCAGCAGCCAAAGGACGGGACAGGGGATTGAGCAGTTCTTC.

The gene calls are TRBV7-2 and TRBJ1-5; D remains ambiguous. Per germline, CDR1 SGHTA and CDR2 FQGNSA. Trimming took 1 base from V and 6 from J, leaving 7 bases between them. The CDR3 contains 13 residues. CDR3 region: CASSLGVRQPQHF. Written as DNA, the CDR3 is TGTGCCAGCAGCTTAGGGGTTCGTCAGCCCCAGCATTTT. The full variable domain, with the rest looked up from reference TRBV7-2 and TRBJ1-5, is GAGVSQSPSNKVTEKGKDVELRCDPISGHTALYWYRQSLGQGLEFLIYFQGNSAPDKSGLPSDRFSAERTGGSVSTLTIQRTQQEDSAVYLCASSLGVRQPQHFGDGTRLSIL.

The sample holds one count of this clone. The V gene is TRBV7-2, the J gene TRBJ2-1; the match to TRBD2 covers 9 bases. V shed 2 bases, J shed 9 bases, and the junction held 8 bases outside the gene matches. Germline V lookup: CDR1 SGHTA, CDR2 FQGNSA. The CDR3 is 15 amino acids. DNA of the CDR3: TGTGCCAGCAGCTTACTTCGCGGGGGGGCCGGTGAGCAGTTCTTC. Its translation: CASSLLRGGAGEQFF. Full variable domain (outside the CDR3, taken from reference TRBV7-2 and TRBJ2-1): GAGVSQSPSNKVTEKGKDVELRCDPISGHTALYWYRQSLGQGLEFLIYFQGNSAPDKSGLPSDRFSAERTGGSVSTLTIQRTQQEDSAVYLCASSLLRGGAGEQFFGPGTRLTVL.

The genes are TRBV6-5 and TRBJ2-2; unclear D gene. Deletions cut 4 bases from V and 4 bases from J, with 16 bases between. Germline V CDR1 and CDR2: MNHEY, SVGAGI. The CDR3 length is 16 residues. CDR3 amino acids: CASSFQGYATTGELFF. CDR3 coding DNA: TGTGCCAGCAGTTTTCAAGGGTACGCGACCACCGGGGAGCTGTTTTTT.

This sequence joins TRBV7-3 and TRBJ1-2; 7 bases line up with TRBD1. Germline V gene sequence: CDR1 SGHTA, CDR2 FQGTGA. Trimming removed 5 bases from V and 6 bases from J; junction bases left unmatched: 9. This CDR3 spans 14 amino acids. The CDR3 reads CASSPFRRGDGYTF. Written as DNA, the CDR3 is TGTGCCAGCAGCCCTTTCCGCAGGGGGGATGGCTACACCTTC.

The gene calls are TRBV5-1 and TRBJ2-6, with a possible D match to TRBD1 (6 bases). Germline V gene data show CDR1 as SGHRS and CDR2 as YFSETQ. The germline V and J ends were trimmed by 0 bases and 2 bases, with 6 bases remaining between them. CDR3 length: 15 residues. For the CDR3, the DNA is TGCGCCAGCAGCTTGGAGGGGGCTGGGGCCAACGTCCTGACTTTC. Protein sequence: CASSLEGAGANVLTF.

The chain recombines TRBV18 with TRBJ1-4, with D possibly TRBD1 on 6 matching bases. The CDR3 is 15 amino acids. CDR1 is KGHSH and CDR2 is LQKENI in the germline V gene. The V end lost 2 bases, the J end lost 7 bases, and 14 bases lay between the germline ends. The chain's CDR3 is CASSPSGDSGEKLFF. For the CDR3, the DNA is TGTGCCAGCTCACCATCAGGGGATTCGGGTGAAAAACTGTTTTTT.

The chain has TRBV30 and TRBJ1-5; 10 bases line up with TRBD1. In germline, CDR1 is GTSNPN, CDR2 SVGIG (reference sequence). V gave up 2 bases and J gave up 3 bases; unmatched junction bases: 4. The CDR3 spans 15 residues. CDR3 region: CAWSKGQGYNQPQHF. Written as DNA, the CDR3 is TGTGCCTGGAGTAAGGGACAGGGGTACAATCAGCCCCAGCATTTT. The entire variable domain, with the rest obtained from reference TRBV30 and TRBJ1-5, is as follows: SQTIHQWPATLVQPVGSPLSLECTVEGTSNPNLYWYRQAAGRGLQLLFYSVGIGQISSEVPQNLSASRPQDRQFILSSKKLLLSDSGFYLCAWSKGQGYNQPQHFGDGTRLSIL.

This clone appeared once. V is TRBV29-1 and J is TRBJ1-1; D is unresolved. Germline CDR1 reads SQVTM; CDR2 reads ANQGSEA. The CDR3 has 16 amino acids. V lost 5 bases and J lost 1, with 20 bases in between. The CDR3 sequence is CSVRTLWRGTNTEAFF. The CDR3 DNA reads TGCAGCGTTCGGACCCTCTGGAGAGGTACGAACACTGAAGCTTTCTTT.

The rearrangement links TRBV7-9 to TRBJ2-5, with D perhaps being TRBD1 or TRBD2 (6 bases each). This CDR3 is 14 amino acids long. Germline CDR1 and CDR2: SEHNR and FQNEAQ (reference sequence). Trimming left V 5 bases short and J 2 bases short, with 12 bases between. The DNA of the CDR3 is TGTGCCAGCAGCCTTGGGGGGCTTCAAGAGACCCAGTACTTC. Translating gives CASSLGGLQETQYF.

The chain uses TRBV5-6 and TRBJ1-2; 8 nucleotides match TRBD1. The CDR3 loop spans 13 amino acids. Germline V gene data show CDR1 as SGHDT and CDR2 as YYEEEE. J gave up 8 bases and V 0 bases, and 3 bases lay outside the gene matches. The CDR3 coding sequence is TGTGCCAGCAGCTTGGGACAGGGGAGCGGCTACACCTTC. It is translated as CASSLGQGSGYTF.

Note on this clone: This sample also contains other DNA sequences that code for the same CDR3. CDR3 region: CASSLEVRNEQFF. CDR3 in DNA: TGTGCCAGCAGCTTAGAAGTGAGAAATGAGCAGTTCTTC. The chain carries TRBV7-2 and TRBJ2-1; no clear D gene. Trimming took 1 base from V and 7 from J, leaving 8 bases between them. This CDR3 comprises 13 residues. Per germline, CDR1 SGHTA and CDR2 FQGNSA.

The rearrangement joins TRBV9 to TRBJ2-2, with 9 nucleotides matching TRBD1. Germline trimming cut 9 bases from V and 5 bases from J; bases unmatched to any gene: 14. The germline CDR1 and CDR2 sequences are SGDLS and YYNGEE. CDR3 size: 16 residues. The CDR3 is CAKRPGQGIKTGELFF. Here the CDR3 DNA reads TGTGCCAAGAGACCAGGACAGGGGATCAAGACCGGGGAGCTGTTTTTT.

V is TRBV28 and J is TRBJ1-6; D not resolved. Germline CDR1 is MDHEN and CDR2 is SYDVKM. The CDR3 length is 18 residues. Trimming pared 5 bases from V and 0 bases from J, leaving 17 bases between. CDR3 residues: CASSAPGETGSYNSPLHF. CDR3 sequence (DNA): TGTGCCAGCAGTGCTCCCGGGGAGACGGGCTCCTATAATTCACCCCTCCACTTT.

As regards this clone: Other DNA sequences in this sample translate to the same CDR3. The CDR3 DNA reads as TGTGCCAGCAGCTTCAAACAGGGGAGGAGCGGGGAGCTGTTTTTT. Its translation is CASSFKQGRSGELFF. The chain recombines TRBV11-3 with TRBJ2-2; tentative D call: TRBD1 (7 bases). Per the germline V gene, CDR1 is SGHNT and CDR2 is YENEEA. The CDR3 runs to 15 residues. V was cut by 3 bases and J by 7 bases, with 15 bases left in between.

J is TRBJ1-3 and V is TRBV27, with D possibly TRBD1 on 6 matching bases. Trimming removed 5 bases from V and 2 bases from J, with 10 bases in between. The CDR3 spans 14 residues. The germline V gene has CDR1 MNHEY and CDR2 SMNVEV (reference sequence). CDR3 protein: CASSQQGTGNTIYF. The CDR3 DNA follows: TGTGCCAGCAGTCAACAGGGTACTGGAAACACCATATATTTT.

Note on this clone: One end of the junction does not line up with germline, which may come from a read error. The chain employs TRBV7-2 and TRBJ1-6, with a weak D call TRBD1 (5 bases). CDR1 is SGHTA and CDR2 is FQGNSA in the germline V gene. The CDR3 consists of 16 residues. CDR3 region: CASSVAGSLNNSPLHF. CDR3 nucleotides: TGTGCCAGCAGCGTAGCAGGGTCTCTGAATAATTCACCCCTCCACTTT.

This clone was detected once. The chain is built from TRBV27 and TRBJ1-1; D remains ambiguous. Germline CDR1 is MNHEY and CDR2 is SMNVEV (reference sequence). V lost 4 bases, J lost 0 bases, and 6 bases lay in between. This CDR3 has 13 residues. The DNA for the CDR3 is TGTGCCAGCAGTTCGGGGATGAACACTGAAGCTTTCTTT. Residues: CASSSGMNTEAFF.

V gene TRBV9 combines with J gene TRBJ2-1; no definite D call. Germline CDR1 SGDLS, CDR2 YYNGEE. The CDR3 sequence is 15 residues long. Deletions cut 1 base from V and 5 bases from J, with 13 bases between. DNA of the CDR3: TGTGCCAGCAGCGTATTATCGGCCACGCACAATGAGCAGTTCTTC. It translates to CASSVLSATHNEQFF.

The rearrangement joins TRBV30 to TRBJ2-1; 9 positions agree with TRBD2. CDR3 length equals 15 residues. Trimming cost V 3 bases and J 2 bases; bases outside gene matches: 5. The germline CDR1 and CDR2 sequences are GTSNPN and SVGIG (reference sequence). CDR3 nucleotide sequence: TGTGCCTGGAGATTAAGCGGGGGGCCCTACAATGAGCAGTTCTTC. It specifies CAWRLSGGPYNEQFF.

The gene calls are TRBV6-5 and TRBJ2-3; 8 positions agree with TRBD2. The CDR3 extends over 14 amino acids. CDR1 is MNHEY, CDR2 SVGAGI, per germline. With 8 bases clipped from V and 2 bases from J, the junction kept 6 bases outside the gene matches. In nucleotides, the CDR3 is TGTGCCAGCCGGGAAGCGGGGGCCACAGATACGCAGTATTTT. This translates into CASREAGATDTQYF.

This clone was seen once. J is TRBJ1-1 and V is TRBV7-9; no firm D call. The V gene lost 7 bases and the J gene lost 5 bases, with 8 bases spanning the gap. The CDR3 consists of 11 residues. Germline CDR1 SEHNR, CDR2 FQNEAQ (reference sequence). CDR3 nucleotides: TGTGCCAGCACCCCGGGGACTGAAGCTTTCTTT. This codes for CASTPGTEAFF.

The chain is built from TRBV5-1 and TRBJ2-5, with D perhaps assigned TRBD1 or TRBD2 (5 bases each). Germline V lookup: CDR1 SGHRS, CDR2 YFSETQ. This CDR3 is 15 amino acids long. Trimming left V 2 bases short and J 5 bases short, with 16 bases between. CDR3 region: CASSLTGQSEETQYF. The CDR3 coding sequence is TGCGCCAGCAGCTTAACGGGGCAGAGCGAGGAGACCCAGTACTTC.

The V call is TRBV10-1, the J call TRBJ1-1, with a possible D match to TRBD1 (6 bases). The CDR3 is 14 amino acids. V gave up 7 bases and J gave up 4 bases, with 16 bases separating them. Germline V gene data show CDR1 as WNHNN and CDR2 as SYGVQD (reference sequence). CDR3 loop: CASKGEDRCTEAFF. DNA of the CDR3: TGCGCCAGCAAGGGAGAAGACAGGTGCACTGAAGCTTTCTTT.

V gene TRBV18 combines with J gene TRBJ2-7; D is ambiguous. Germline V gene data show CDR1 as KGHSH and CDR2 as LQKENI. The germline V and J ends were trimmed by 1 base and 4 bases, with 8 bases remaining between them. CDR3 size: 13 residues. The CDR3 coding sequence is TGTGCCAGCTCACCACAGGGATTGTACGAGCAGTACTTC. The encoded protein is CASSPQGLYEQYF. Variable domain in full (rest from reference TRBV18 and TRBJ2-7): NAGVMQNPRHLVRRRGQEARLRCSPMKGHSHVYWYRQLPEEGLKFMVYLQKENIIDESGMPKERFSAEFPKEGPSILRIQQVVRGDSAAYFCASSPQGLYEQYFGPGTRLTVT.

This chain connects TRBV2 to TRBJ2-5; the D gene is possibly TRBD1 (6 bases). The CDR3 contains 13 residues. Trimming shortened V by 11 bases and J by 5 bases, and 18 bases separated the two germline ends. Looked up from germline, CDR1 is SNHLY and CDR2 is FYNNEI. The CDR3 DNA is TGTGCCGGCCAACAGGGTATAGCGGAGACCCAGTACTTC. Its protein is CAGQQGIAETQYF.

This clone has only one observation. J is TRBJ2-5 and V is TRBV7-9, with D perhaps given as TRBD1 or TRBD2 (5 bases each). The CDR3 covers 14 residues. Germline CDR1 and CDR2: SEHNR and FQNEAQ (reference sequence). Trimming cost V 3 bases and J 9 bases, with 17 bases left between them. The CDR3 sequence is CASSFPRTWGPQYF. The CDR3 DNA is TGTGCCAGCAGCTTCCCGCGGACTTGGGGACCCCAGTACTTC. Combining the CDR3 with reference TRBV7-9 and TRBJ2-5 gives the whole variable domain DTGVSQNPRHKITKRGQNVTFRCDPISEHNRLYWYRQTLGQGPEFLTYFQNEAQLEKSRLLSDRFSAERPKGSFSTLEIQRTEQGDSAMYLCASSFPRTWGPQYFGPGTRLLVL.